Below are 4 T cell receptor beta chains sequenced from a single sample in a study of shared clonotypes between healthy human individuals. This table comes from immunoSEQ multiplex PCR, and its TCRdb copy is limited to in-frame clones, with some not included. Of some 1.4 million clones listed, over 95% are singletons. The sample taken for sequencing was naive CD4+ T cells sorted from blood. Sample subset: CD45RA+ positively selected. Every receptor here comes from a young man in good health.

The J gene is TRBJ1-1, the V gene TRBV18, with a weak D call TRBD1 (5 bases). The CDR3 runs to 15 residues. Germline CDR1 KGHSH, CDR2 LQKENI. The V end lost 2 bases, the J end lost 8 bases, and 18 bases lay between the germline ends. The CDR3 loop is CASSPAGAAQSEAFF. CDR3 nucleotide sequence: TGTGCCAGCTCACCAGCCGGGGCGGCGCAATCCGAAGCTTTCTTT.

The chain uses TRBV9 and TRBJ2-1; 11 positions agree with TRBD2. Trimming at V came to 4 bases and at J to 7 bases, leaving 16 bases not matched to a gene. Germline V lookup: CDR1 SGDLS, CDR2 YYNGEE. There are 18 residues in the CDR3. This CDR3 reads CASSLSTSGNKMANEQFF. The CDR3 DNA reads TGTGCCAGCAGCCTTTCGACTAGCGGGAACAAGATGGCGAATGAGCAGTTCTTC.

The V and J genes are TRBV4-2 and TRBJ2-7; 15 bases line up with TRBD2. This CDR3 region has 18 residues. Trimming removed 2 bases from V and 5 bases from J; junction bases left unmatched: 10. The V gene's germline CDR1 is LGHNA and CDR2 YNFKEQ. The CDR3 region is CASSQRPPGLAGGNEQYF. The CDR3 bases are TGTGCCAGCAGCCAAAGGCCCCCGGGACTAGCGGGAGGCAACGAGCAGTACTTC.

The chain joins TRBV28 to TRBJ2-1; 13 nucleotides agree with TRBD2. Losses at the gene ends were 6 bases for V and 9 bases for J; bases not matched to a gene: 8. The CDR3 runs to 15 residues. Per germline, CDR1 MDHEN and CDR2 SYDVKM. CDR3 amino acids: CASRVSGTSGIEQFF. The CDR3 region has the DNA TGTGCCAGCAGGGTTTCCGGGACTAGCGGGATTGAGCAGTTCTTC.